There are a few counts of the clone carrying this TCR beta chain. Data came from immunoSEQ multiplex PCR; TCRdb stores just in-frame clones and leaves some out. Among about 330,000 clones listed, 80% to 95% were seen once. The germline gives CDR1 MDHEN, CDR2 SYDVKM. The CDR3 is made up of 16 amino acids. Trimming shortened V by 3 bases and J by 0 bases, and 12 bases separated the two germline ends. The data are from a study of blood T cell repertoires in COVID-19. This chain links TRBV28 with TRBJ1-5; D is perhaps TRBD1 (5 bases). Sequencing input: PBMCs or T cells enriched from blood (not recorded which). The sequence was obtained from a woman in her 30s who had recovered from COVID-19. CDR3 protein: CASSFPGVYSNQPQHF. The CDR3, as DNA: TGTGCCAGCAGTTTTCCGGGGGTGTATAGCAATCAGCCCCAGCATTTT.